The clone carrying this T cell receptor (beta chain) came up once. This sample stems from a study of blood T cell repertoires in COVID-19. On the study more broadly: The United States, Italy and Spain provided the acute and convalescent COVID-19 samples.

Sequenced by immunoSEQ multiplex PCR; TCRdb stores in-frame clones only, minus some. The sample lists about 140,000 clones, over 60% occurring once. With 4 bases clipped from V and 5 bases from J, the junction kept 0 bases outside the gene matches. This CDR3 is 12 amino acids long. The clonotype was recovered from a woman older than 75 with active or convalescent COVID-19. The rearrangement joins TRBV12-3 or TRBV12-4 to TRBJ2-3, with 7 bases aligning to TRBD1. Sample: peripheral blood. The CDR3 nucleotides read TGTGCCAGCAGTTACAGGGGAGATACGCAGTATTTT. It encodes CASSYRGDTQYF.